These 23 T cell receptor beta chains came from one sample sequenced in a study of blood T cells in healthy people across ages. For the second PCR, which ran for about 7 to 11 cycles, a sample-barcoded 5' primer and a J-beta primer mix were used. TCRdb re-called the 5' RACE reads with MiXCR, one entry per CDR3 protein. The sample has 600,000 or so distinct CDR3 sequences, approximately 30% seen once. What was sequenced was blood. The receptors come from a woman aged 80 or over in good health.

This clonotype was found many times. The chain links TRBV20-1 to TRBJ2-7; no clear D. Trimming took 7 bases from V and 0 from J, leaving 7 bases between them. Per germline, CDR1 DFQATT and CDR2 SNEGSKA (reference sequence). CDR3 length: 11 amino acids. CDR3 bases: TGCAGTGGCACCGGCTCCTACGAGCAGTACTTC. It is translated as CSGTGSYEQYF.

The table lists this clonotype with many counts. The J gene is TRBJ2-5, the V gene TRBV7-2; possibly TRBD1 for D (5 bases). The CDR3 sequence is 14 residues long. V dropped 5 bases and J dropped 5 bases, with 15 bases sitting between them. Germline V CDR1 and CDR2: SGHTA, FQGNSA. The CDR3 region is CASSPPKGYETQYF. CDR3 bases: TGTGCCAGCAGCCCGCCTAAGGGGTACGAGACCCAGTACTTC.

There are many counts of this clonotype. The chain carries TRBV4-2 and TRBJ1-6, with 7 bases identical to TRBD1. The V and J ends lost 0 bases and 7 bases, in that order; junction bases with no gene match: 6. Looked up from germline, CDR1 is LGHNA and CDR2 is YNFKEQ. This CDR3 is built from 16 residues. This CDR3 is CASSQEVGQSNSPLHF. Here the CDR3 DNA reads TGTGCCAGCAGCCAAGAAGTGGGACAGTCAAATTCACCCCTCCACTTT.

As to this clonotype: It may be a read error: a sequence one base away is much more abundant. The missing conserved phenylalanine or tryptophan at the end of this CDR3 makes a read error likely. The CDR3 loop is CASSPPGLAGAISGANVLTL. CDR3 nucleotide sequence: TGTGCCAGCAGCCCTCCGGGACTAGCGGGGGCCATCTCTGGGGCCAACGTCCTGACTCTC. The chain employs TRBV5-6 and TRBJ2-6; TRBD2 aligns across 14 bases. CDR1 SGHDT and CDR2 YYEEEE come from the germline V gene. The CDR3 spans 20 residues. The trim removed 4 bases at V and 0 bases at J, leaving 9 bases unmatched.

The chain carries TRBV28 and TRBJ1-1, with D hard to call. V was trimmed by 5 bases and J by 4 bases, leaving 11 bases between them. CDR1 and CDR2 from the germline V gene are MDHEN and SYDVKM. The CDR3 is made up of 13 amino acids. The CDR3 is CASSASEGTEAFF. In DNA, the CDR3 is TGTGCCAGCAGTGCCTCAGAGGGCACTGAAGCTTTCTTT.

V and J are TRBV20-1 and TRBJ2-7; 7 positions match TRBD2. The junction had 2 bases not matched to a gene; V was cut back by 3 bases and J by 3 bases. This CDR3 spans 12 amino acids. CDR1 is DFQATT and CDR2 is SNEGSKA in the germline V gene (reference sequence). This CDR3 reads CSASRGVYEQYF. Written as DNA, the CDR3 is TGCAGTGCTAGTCGGGGGGTCTACGAGCAGTACTTC.

At least ten counts were recorded for this clonotype. This sequence joins TRBV20-1 and TRBJ1-2; 10 positions agree with TRBD1. This CDR3 is 20 amino acids long. Unmatched junction bases numbered 23, after V lost 6 bases and J lost 1 base. Per germline, CDR1 DFQATT and CDR2 SNEGSKA (reference sequence). The CDR3 here is CSASGQGTRTGTPINYGYTF. As DNA, the CDR3 is TGCAGTGCCTCGGGACAGGGGACGCGCACGGGAACACCTATTAACTATGGCTACACCTTC.

Regarding this clonotype: This could be a read error, since a much larger clone is one nucleotide away. The V call is TRBV20-1, the J call TRBJ2-1, with 7 bases fitting TRBD2. Germline lookup yields CDR1 DFQATT and CDR2 SNEGSKA (reference sequence). CDR3 length equals 14 residues. The CDR3 spells CSARAGESYSEQFF. The DNA for the CDR3 is TGCAGTGCTAGGGCGGGGGAGTCCTACAGTGAGCAGTTCTTC.

In its sample, this clonotype was seen many times. V gene TRBV20-1 combines with J gene TRBJ2-4; no definite D call. Germline assignment: CDR1 DFQATT and CDR2 SNEGSKA (reference sequence). V was clipped by 1 base and J by 0 bases, with 4 bases between them. CDR3 length: 13 amino acids. This chain's CDR3 is CSARVEAKNIQYF. DNA of the CDR3: TGCAGTGCTAGAGTCGAAGCCAAAAACATTCAGTACTTC.

The V and J genes are TRBV6-5 and TRBJ2-1; the D gene is possibly TRBD2 (6 bases). Trimming pared 10 bases from V and 10 bases from J, leaving 17 bases between. Looked up from germline, CDR1 is MNHEY and CDR2 is SVGAGI. The CDR3 spans 12 residues. CDR3 sequence reads: CATQPGSGEQFF. The CDR3 nucleotides are TGTGCCACCCAACCAGGTAGCGGCGAGCAGTTCTTC.

This clonotype was counted at least ten times. The rearrangement links TRBV5-6 to TRBJ1-2, with D possibly matching TRBD1 (5 bases). V was pared by 0 bases and J by 4 bases, with 7 bases between. The CDR3 loop spans 13 amino acids. CDR1 is SGHDT, CDR2 YYEEEE, per germline. The CDR3 loop reads CASSLVGVYGYTF. The CDR3 DNA is TGTGCCAGCAGCTTGGTAGGGGTCTATGGCTACACCTTC. The variable domain in full, completed from reference TRBV5-6 and TRBJ1-2, reads DAGVTQSPTHLIKTRGQQVTLRCSPKSGHDTVSWYQQALGQGPQFIFQYYEEEERQRGNFPDRFSGHQFPNYSSELNVNALLLGDSALYLCASSLVGVYGYTFGSGTRLTVV.

The chain carries TRBV28 and TRBJ2-5; D perhaps matches TRBD1 (5 bases). The V end lost 2 bases, the J end lost 5 bases, and 21 bases lay between the germline ends. This CDR3 region has 17 residues. Germline lookup yields CDR1 MDHEN and CDR2 SYDVKM. Written as DNA, the CDR3 is TGTGCCAGCAGTTTACCGGCAGGGCGAATTTTTGACGAGACCCAGTACTTC. This codes for CASSLPAGRIFDETQYF.

At least ten counts were recorded for this clonotype. V usage is TRBV5-1 and J usage is TRBJ1-2, with a possible D match to TRBD1 (6 bases). The V gene lost 3 bases and the J gene lost 8 bases, with 23 bases spanning the gap. CDR1 and CDR2 (germline): SGHRS, YFSETQ. The CDR3 sequence is 16 residues long. The CDR3 DNA follows: TGCGCCAGCAGCTATGGAGACTACAGGGACCTCCAAGGCTACACCTTC. Translated: CASSYGDYRDLQGYTF.

This clonotype was detected many times. J is TRBJ2-3 and V is TRBV6-1, with TRBD2 matching 7 bases. Trimming cost V 1 base and J 0 bases; bases outside gene matches: 1. The germline gives CDR1 MNHNS, CDR2 SASEGT. This CDR3 spans 15 amino acids. The CDR3 loop is CASSEGTRSTDTQYF. The CDR3 bases are TGTGCCAGCAGTGAAGGGACTAGGAGCACAGATACGCAGTATTTT.

The J gene is TRBJ1-4, the V gene TRBV27, with TRBD1 matching over 7 bases. V lost 6 bases, J lost 7 bases, and 8 bases stayed unmatched. Germline V lookup: CDR1 MNHEY, CDR2 SMNVEV (reference sequence). The CDR3 spans 14 residues. The CDR3 nucleotides are TGTGCCAGCAGCCGACAGGGAAAGGGTGAAAAACTGTTTTTT. Protein sequence: CASSRQGKGEKLFF.

This clonotype was counted ten times or more. The gene calls are TRBV27 and TRBJ2-5; TRBD2 aligns across 9 bases. Germline CDR1 reads MNHEY; CDR2 reads SMNVEV (reference sequence). V lost 4 bases and J lost 7; bases outside the gene matches: 13. The CDR3 is 16 amino acids. The CDR3 spells CASSWAAGGLRGTQYF. The CDR3 DNA sequence: TGTGCCAGCAGTTGGGCAGCGGGGGGCCTCCGAGGGACCCAGTACTTC.

In this sample, this clonotype turned up a few times. A read error may explain this, as a much larger clone is one base away. The chain uses TRBV4-1 and TRBJ2-1; the match to TRBD2 covers 9 bases. The J call is doubtful: the DNA matches TRBJ2-7 better. CDR3 size: 15 residues. The V gene's germline CDR1 is MGHRA and CDR2 YSYEKL. The CDR3 loop is CASSQGGLAGNEQYF. The CDR3 region has the DNA TGCGCCAGCAGCCAAGGTGGGCTAGCGGGGAATGAGCAGTACTTC.

The chain couples TRBV5-6 to TRBJ2-5, with 9 positions matching TRBD1. The CDR3 loop spans 15 amino acids. The germline V gene encodes CDR1 SGHDT and CDR2 YYEEEE. Unmatched junction bases numbered 6, after V lost 0 bases and J lost 6 bases. The CDR3, as DNA: TGTGCCAGCAGCTTGGATTGGGGGACAGGGAAGACCCAGTACTTC. This sequence encodes CASSLDWGTGKTQYF.

This chain links TRBV3-1 with TRBJ2-3, with 9 bases identical to TRBD1. The CDR3 runs 15 residues. From germline, CDR1 is LGHDT and CDR2 YNNKEL (reference sequence). The V and J ends lost 6 bases and 4 bases, in that order; junction bases with no gene match: 8. CDR3 residues: CASRHRDRVSDTQYF. The CDR3, as DNA: TGTGCCAGCAGACATCGGGACAGGGTATCAGATACGCAGTATTTT.

The chain uses TRBV18 and TRBJ2-1; 10 bases match TRBD1. The CDR3 runs to 16 residues. Germline V CDR1 and CDR2: KGHSH, LQKENI. Trimming took 0 bases from V and 8 from J; bases not matched to a gene: 7. CDR3 bases: TGTGCCAGCTCACCACCCGGACAGGGGGTTAAGTATGAGCAGTTCTTC. This sequence encodes CASSPPGQGVKYEQFF.

At least ten counts were recorded for this clonotype. The V and J genes are TRBV20-1 and TRBJ2-1, with 9 bases that match TRBD2. This CDR3 has 16 amino acids. The germline gives CDR1 DFQATT, CDR2 SNEGSKA (reference sequence). The trim removed 2 bases at V and 7 bases at J, leaving 12 bases unmatched. CDR3 amino acids: CSARLAGPTSNNEQFF. DNA for the CDR3: TGCAGTGCTAGACTAGCGGGACCTACAAGTAATAATGAGCAGTTCTTC.

This chain joins TRBV5-5 and TRBJ1-1; no reliable D call. With 4 bases removed from V and 3 bases from J, the gap between germline ends came to 16 bases. The length of the CDR3 is 15 residues. Germline V CDR1 and CDR2: SGHKS, YYEKEE (reference sequence). CDR3 amino acids: CASSPLGSVDTEAFF. The CDR3 DNA is TGTGCCAGCAGCCCCCTAGGGTCTGTGGACACTGAAGCTTTCTTT. Full variable domain (remainder filled in from reference TRBV5-5 and TRBJ1-1): DAGVTQSPTHLIKTRGQQVTLRCSPISGHKSVSWYQQVLGQGPQFIFQYYEKEERGRGNFPDRFSARQFPNYSSELNVNALLLGDSALYLCASSPLGSVDTEAFFGQGTRLTVV.

This clonotype was counted a few times. This chain uses TRBV12-1 with TRBJ1-5; the listed D gene, TRBD1, was not tested against the DNA. TRBV12-1 is a listed pseudogene. The CDR3 has 17 residues. DNA for the CDR3: TGTGCCAGCACTCCCCGGGACAGGAGGTCTCCGGATCAGCCCCAGCATTTT. Amino acids: CASTPRDRRSPDQPQHF.